Shown below are 21 T cell receptor beta chains from a single sample sequenced in a study of shared clonotypes between healthy human individuals. TCRdb's copy holds only in-frame clones and misses some; the assay was immunoSEQ multiplex PCR. The sample consists of 150,000 to 200,000 clones, 90% to 95% of them appearing once. The specimen was naive CD4+ T cells sorted from blood. The subset here: CD45RA+ positively selected. The receptors were gathered from a woman in her 30s in good health.

The chain couples TRBV28 to TRBJ2-2; D remains unclear. The CDR3 runs to 16 residues. Germline CDR1 is MDHEN and CDR2 is SYDVKM. Trimming stripped 6 bases from V and 0 bases from J, with 14 bases between. This chain's CDR3 is CASRPGQSSNTGELFF. As DNA, the CDR3 is TGTGCCAGCAGGCCCGGGCAGAGTTCGAACACCGGGGAGCTGTTTTTT. Complete variable domain (other parts from reference TRBV28 and TRBJ2-2): DVKVTQSSRYLVKRTGEKVFLECVQDMDHENMFWYRQDPGLGLRLIYFSYDVKMKEKGDIPEGYSVSREKKERFSLILESASTNQTSMYLCASRPGQSSNTGELFFGEGSRLTVL.

J is TRBJ2-4 and V is TRBV4-1; 8 bases line up with TRBD1. V dropped 4 bases and J dropped 9; count of bases not matched to a gene: 8. The CDR3 length is 14 residues. Germline V gives CDR1 MGHRA, CDR2 YSYEKL. The CDR3 loop reads CASSPNGQGSIQYF. As DNA, the CDR3 is TGCGCCAGCAGCCCAAACGGACAGGGTAGCATTCAGTACTTC.

The V gene is TRBV7-9, the J gene TRBJ1-1, with no clear D. The CDR3 is 14 amino acids. Germline V gene sequence: CDR1 SEHNR, CDR2 FQNEAQ (reference sequence). V lost 3 bases and J lost 5, with 13 bases in between. The CDR3 here is CASSFEAPWTEAFF. CDR3 bases: TGTGCCAGCAGCTTTGAAGCCCCTTGGACTGAAGCTTTCTTT.

This clone was found once. DNA for the CDR3: TGTGCCAGCCAGGACGGGTCCTTGGGCACTGAAGCTTTCTTT. Translating gives CASQDGSLGTEAFF. The rearrangement joins TRBV28 to TRBJ1-1; D gene unclear. Germline values: CDR1 MDHEN, CDR2 SYDVKM. Trimming pared 8 bases from V and 4 bases from J, leaving 17 bases between. The CDR3 has 14 residues.

This chain links TRBV14 with TRBJ2-7, with 9 bases that match TRBD2. With V trimmed by 5 bases and J by 6 bases, 20 bases remained unmatched. Germline-derived CDR1 and CDR2 are SGHDN and FVKESK. The CDR3 contains 18 residues. The CDR3 loop is CASSKGMRGGRAMSEQYF. The CDR3 DNA reads TGTGCCAGCAGCAAAGGCATGAGAGGCGGGAGGGCCATGAGCGAGCAGTACTTC. The variable domain in full, completed from reference TRBV14 and TRBJ2-7, reads EAGVTQFPSHSVIEKGQTVTLRCDPISGHDNLYWYRRVMGKEIKFLLHFVKESKQDESGMPNNRFLAERTGGTYSTLKVQPAELEDSGVYFCASSKGMRGGRAMSEQYFGPGTRLTVT.

This clone was counted between two and nine times. The CDR3 loop is CASSFDSPDEKLFF. The CDR3 coding sequence is TGCGCCAGCAGCTTCGACAGCCCGGATGAAAAACTGTTTTTT. This chain links TRBV5-1 with TRBJ1-4; a weak D match, TRBD1 (5 bases). The length of the CDR3 is 14 residues. V lost 2 bases, J lost 6 bases, and 11 bases lay in between. CDR1 and CDR2 (germline): SGHRS, YFSETQ.

The chain couples TRBV6-5 to TRBJ2-2; the match to TRBD2 covers 8 bases. CDR3 length equals 15 residues. Germline V gene data show CDR1 as MNHEY and CDR2 as SVGAGI. J gave up 4 bases and V 5 bases, and 6 bases lay outside the gene matches. The CDR3 loop is CASSIAGSVTGELFF. DNA of the CDR3: TGTGCCAGCAGTATAGCGGGATCTGTCACCGGGGAGCTGTTTTTT.

This rearrangement joins TRBV7-9 to TRBJ2-6; D gene unclear. Trimming shortened V by 2 bases and J by 0 bases, and 14 bases separated the two germline ends. This CDR3 has 18 residues. Germline CDR1 reads SEHNR; CDR2 reads FQNEAQ (reference sequence). As DNA, the CDR3 is TGTGCCAGCAGCTTACCATCAGGATCTAGCTCTGGGGCCAACGTCCTGACTTTC. Its translation: CASSLPSGSSSGANVLTF.

This chain joins TRBV20-1 and TRBJ2-5, with a weak D call TRBD2 (6 bases). The germline V gene encodes CDR1 DFQATT and CDR2 SNEGSKA (reference sequence). The CDR3 is 11 amino acids. V shed 3 bases and J shed 5 bases, with 7 bases lying between them. The CDR3: CSARDYETQYF. The CDR3 DNA follows: TGCAGTGCTAGGGACTATGAGACCCAGTACTTC.

The chain recombines TRBV30 with TRBJ2-3; 11 bases fit TRBD2. This CDR3 has 14 residues. The germline gives CDR1 GTSNPN, CDR2 SVGIG (reference sequence). The trim removed 0 bases at V and 8 bases at J, leaving 4 bases unmatched. The CDR3 spells CAWSVLAGDVTQYF. As DNA, the CDR3 is TGTGCCTGGAGTGTACTAGCGGGAGATGTTACGCAGTATTTT.

CDR3 region: CASSIAPNYGYTF. Written as DNA, the CDR3 is TGTGCCAGTAGTATTGCGCCCAACTATGGCTACACCTTC. The V gene is TRBV19, the J gene TRBJ1-2; unclear D gene. Germline V CDR1 and CDR2: LNHDA, SQIVND (reference sequence). The CDR3 runs 13 residues. V was clipped by 3 bases and J by 2 bases, with 7 bases between them.

This chain joins TRBV28 and TRBJ2-5; D call uncertain. Per the germline V gene, CDR1 is MDHEN and CDR2 is SYDVKM. Between the trimmed V and J ends, which lost 4 bases and 5 bases, there was a span of 8 bases. The CDR3 extends over 12 amino acids. CDR3 sequence (DNA): TGTGCCAGCAGTTCCGTGGCGGAGACCCAGTACTTC. Encoded protein: CASSSVAETQYF.

The sample holds one count of this clone. The chain combines TRBV2 with TRBJ1-5, with D possibly TRBD1 on 5 matching bases. This CDR3 has 14 residues. The V and J ends lost 4 bases and 7 bases respectively, with 14 bases between them. Germline V gives CDR1 SNHLY, CDR2 FYNNEI. Here the CDR3 reads CASSGTRAGQPQHF. The CDR3 nucleotides are TGTGCCAGCAGTGGAACCAGGGCAGGACAGCCCCAGCATTTT.

V and J are TRBV28 and TRBJ2-5; D perhaps matches TRBD2 (5 bases). With the DNA end fitting TRBJ2-7 better, the J assignment may be wrong. Germline lookup yields CDR1 MDHEN and CDR2 SYDVKM. This CDR3 contains 15 residues. The CDR3 coding sequence is TGTGCCAGCAGTCCAAAGGGAGTACGTCTCTACGAGCAGTACTTC. Its translation is CASSPKGVRLYEQYF.

This sequence joins TRBV28 and TRBJ2-7; no clear D gene. The V end lost 6 bases, the J end lost 0 bases, and 6 bases lay between the germline ends. The V gene's germline CDR1 is MDHEN and CDR2 SYDVKM. The CDR3 extends over 12 amino acids. For the CDR3, the DNA is TGTGCCAGCAGCGCCAGCTCCTACGAGCAGTACTTC. Protein sequence: CASSASSYEQYF.

The J gene is TRBJ1-5, the V gene TRBV28, with a tentative D call TRBD1 (6 bases). CDR1 and CDR2 from the germline V gene are MDHEN and SYDVKM. The CDR3 is 16 residues long. Trimming took off 5 bases at V and 6 bases at J, with 20 bases between the two ends. The CDR3 loop reads CASSPMSGELGQPQHF. The CDR3 DNA follows: TGTGCCAGCAGTCCGATGTCAGGGGAATTGGGTCAGCCCCAGCATTTT.

The chain employs TRBV10-3 and TRBJ2-7; 8 bases line up with TRBD2. This CDR3 comprises 12 residues. With V trimmed by 9 bases and J by 3 bases, 4 bases remained unmatched. Germline CDR1 ENHRY, CDR2 SYGVKD. CDR3 sequence reads: CAIGTRGYEQYF. The CDR3 DNA is TGTGCCATTGGGACTAGGGGCTACGAGCAGTACTTC.

V usage is TRBV7-8 and J usage is TRBJ1-3; 10 bases match TRBD1. V lost 5 bases to trimming and J lost 0 bases; unmatched junction nucleotides: 4. This CDR3 is built from 16 residues. Per germline, CDR1 SGHVS and CDR2 FQNEAQ. Written as DNA, the CDR3 is TGTGCCAGCAGCACGACAGGGGGCACCTCTGGAAACACCATATATTTT. Amino acids: CASSTTGGTSGNTIYF.

The chain has TRBV2 and TRBJ1-1; possible D gene TRBD1, 5 bases. This CDR3 is built from 13 residues. The germline V gene encodes CDR1 SNHLY and CDR2 FYNNEI. Trimming took off 2 bases at V and 6 bases at J, with 10 bases between the two ends. The DNA for the CDR3 is TGTGCCAGCAGTGAATGGGGCAATTCTGAAGCTTTCTTT. This encodes CASSEWGNSEAFF.

The chain is built from TRBV5-4 and TRBJ2-1, with 12 bases matching TRBD2. The CDR3 has 14 amino acids. V lost 0 bases and J lost 8; bases outside the gene matches: 0. Germline V gene data show CDR1 as SGHNT and CDR2 as YYREEE (reference sequence). CDR3 sequence (DNA): TGTGCCAGCAGCTTGGGACTAGCGGGAGATGAGCAGTTCTTC. Amino acid sequence: CASSLGLAGDEQFF.

This clone was picked up one time. The chain recombines TRBV5-1 with TRBJ2-5; 7 nucleotides align to TRBD2. Near its end, the DNA agrees better with TRBJ2-7, so the J call may be wrong. This CDR3 is 14 amino acids long. Germline V gene sequence: CDR1 SGHRS, CDR2 YFSETQ. DNA for the CDR3: TGCGCCAGCAGCTTGGTGGGGAGGGACTACGAGCAGTACTTC. It codes for CASSLVGRDYEQYF.